This entry features one T cell receptor beta chain sequence. The data originate from a study of shared clonotypes between healthy human individuals. In the study overall: Samples came from a couple of female and three male donors aged 18 to 49.

Sequencing used immunoSEQ multiplex PCR; TCRdb keeps in-frame clones, though not all of them. The table lists fewer than 150,000 clones, 55% to 80% of them singletons. CD8 memory fractions consisted of CD45RO+ and CCR7-negative CD45RA+ TemRA cells together. This CDR3 contains 15 residues. V trimming: 8 bases; J trimming: 4 bases; junction bases outside the gene matches: 12. The germline V gene has CDR1 MNHEY and CDR2 SMNVEV (reference sequence). Source material: memory CD8+ T cells sorted from blood. The subset was: CD45RO+ cells pooled with CCR7-negative TemRA cells. This receptor was identified in a woman aged 30 to 39 in good health. The chain has TRBV27 and TRBJ2-7; 9 nucleotides match TRBD2. The CDR3, as DNA: TGTGCCAGCGGGGACGCGTTAGCGGGAGCGTACGAGCAGTACTTC. Protein sequence: CASGDALAGAYEQYF.